These 21 T cell receptor beta chains were sequenced from one sample in a study of blood T cell repertoires in COVID-19. Assay used: immunoSEQ multiplex PCR; TCRdb lists only in-frame clones, some missing. This sample has about 40,000 clones, with 70% to 90% found just once. Sequenced: peripheral blood. The receptors shown here come from a human donor in a cohort sampled during active COVID-19.

V is TRBV11-3 and J is TRBJ1-1, with D possibly being TRBD1 (6 bases). The ends were cut back, 3 bases at V and 7 bases at J, with 18 bases in the middle. Germline V gene sequence: CDR1 SGHNT, CDR2 YENEEA. The CDR3 contains 15 residues. CDR3 protein: CASSFLSQGVSEAFF. CDR3 nucleotides: TGTGCCAGCAGCTTCTTATCACAGGGAGTCAGTGAAGCTTTCTTT.

The chain has TRBV2 and TRBJ1-3; D is unresolved. This CDR3 spans 13 amino acids. Germline CDR1 SNHLY, CDR2 FYNNEI. The V end was cut by 4 bases, the J end by 0 bases, with 4 bases between. The CDR3 bases are TGTGCCAGCAGTGCAGGCTCTGGAAACACCATATATTTT. Translated, it gives CASSAGSGNTIYF.

A few counts support this clone. The chain joins TRBV9 to TRBJ1-5; D unclear. CDR1 and CDR2 (germline): SGDLS, YYNGEE. The CDR3 extends over 14 amino acids. Trimming removed 0 bases at V and 4 bases at J, with 8 bases between. The CDR3 nucleotides are TGTGCCAGCAGCGTAGACGGGAAAAATCAGCCCCAGCATTTT. Encoded protein: CASSVDGKNQPQHF.

The chain employs TRBV11-2 and TRBJ1-2; 9 bases line up with TRBD1. V lost 4 bases and J lost 8; bases outside the gene matches: 8. The germline V gene encodes CDR1 SGHAT and CDR2 FQNNGV. This CDR3 has 14 amino acids. The chain's CDR3 is CASSSTTGGWGYTF. The DNA for the CDR3 is TGTGCCAGCAGCTCGACAACAGGGGGCTGGGGCTACACCTTC.

The chain couples TRBV7-6 to TRBJ2-7, with TRBD2 matching 7 bases. The CDR3 sequence is 14 residues long. With V trimmed by 6 bases and J by 3 bases, 8 bases remained unmatched. Germline V CDR1 and CDR2: SGHVS, FNYEAQ. In nucleotides, the CDR3 is TGTGCCAGCAGGCCGAGCGGGGTTATCTACGAGCAGTACTTC. Its translation: CASRPSGVIYEQYF.

This sequence joins TRBV7-9 and TRBJ1-1, with TRBD1 identical over 8 bases. CDR1 and CDR2 (germline): SEHNR, FQNEAQ (reference sequence). Trimming at V came to 5 bases and at J to 4 bases, leaving 6 bases not matched to a gene. The CDR3 has 14 amino acids. CDR3 sequence reads: CASSPGQGITEAFF. The CDR3 nucleotides are TGTGCCAGCAGCCCAGGACAGGGAATCACTGAAGCTTTCTTT. Drawing the rest from reference TRBV7-9 and TRBJ1-1, the complete variable domain is DTGVSQNPRHKITKRGQNVTFRCDPISEHNRLYWYRQTLGQGPEFLTYFQNEAQLEKSRLLSDRFSAERPKGSFSTLEIQRTEQGDSAMYLCASSPGQGITEAFFGQGTRLTVV.

The chain couples TRBV6-5 to TRBJ1-2, with a weak D call TRBD1 (6 bases). CDR3 length: 15 amino acids. The germline V gene encodes CDR1 MNHEY and CDR2 SVGAGI. Trimming took 0 bases from V and 0 from J, leaving 8 bases between them. CDR3 bases: TGTGCCAGCAGTTACTCCCAGGGGACTAACTATGGCTACACCTTC. It codes for CASSYSQGTNYGYTF.

The chain uses TRBV29-1 and TRBJ1-1; D is perhaps TRBD1 (5 bases). The CDR3 has 11 amino acids. V was cut by 3 bases and J by 6 bases, with 8 bases left in between. Germline V gives CDR1 SQVTM, CDR2 ANQGSEA. The CDR3 region has the DNA TGCAGCGTTGAGTCGGGGGCTGAAGCTTTCTTT. This gives the protein CSVESGAEAFF.

The chain joins TRBV30 to TRBJ2-6, with 7 bases that match TRBD1. Germline V gene sequence: CDR1 GTSNPN, CDR2 SVGIG (reference sequence). Unmatched junction bases numbered 4, after V lost 3 bases and J lost 2 bases. The CDR3 spans 15 residues. DNA for the CDR3: TGTGCCTGGAGGAGACAGGGAACTGGGGCCAACGTCCTGACTTTC. Protein sequence: CAWRRQGTGANVLTF.

The chain combines TRBV28 with TRBJ1-2; TRBD1 is a possible D gene (6 bases). Trimming took 3 bases from V and 7 from J, leaving 15 bases between them. Germline loops: CDR1 MDHEN, CDR2 SYDVKM. The CDR3 runs to 14 residues. The CDR3 here is CASSFHTGSSGYTF. CDR3 DNA sequence: TGTGCCAGCAGTTTCCATACAGGGTCTAGTGGCTACACCTTC.

The rearrangement uses TRBV9 and TRBJ2-1; 8 positions match TRBD2. The V gene's germline CDR1 is SGDLS and CDR2 YYNGEE. V was clipped by 0 bases and J by 5 bases; unmatched bases: 7. The CDR3 length is 16 residues. This chain's CDR3 is CASSVEGAGADNEQFF. CDR3 nucleotide sequence: TGTGCCAGCAGCGTAGAAGGAGCGGGGGCCGACAATGAGCAGTTCTTC.

The chain recombines TRBV6-1 with TRBJ2-3, with 8 bases matching TRBD1. Germline-derived CDR1 and CDR2 are MNHNS and SASEGT. The CDR3 runs 16 residues. Unmatched junction bases numbered 5, after V lost 3 bases and J lost 0 bases. CDR3 in amino acids: CASSEWTGSSTDTQYF. The CDR3 nucleotides read TGTGCCAGCAGTGAGTGGACAGGGTCGAGCACAGATACGCAGTATTTT.

V and J are TRBV11-2 and TRBJ2-7; a possible D gene is TRBD1 (6 bases). Germline V gene data show CDR1 as SGHAT and CDR2 as FQNNGV. The CDR3 has 16 amino acids. The V end lost 4 bases, the J end lost 0 bases, and 16 bases lay between the germline ends. The CDR3 bases are TGTGCCAGCAGCTCCTTAGGCAGGGGCGGCTCCTACGAGCAGTACTTC. Protein sequence: CASSSLGRGGSYEQYF.

This rearrangement joins TRBV27 to TRBJ2-1; 7 bases are a match to TRBD1. The CDR3 runs to 13 residues. Trimming removed 3 bases from V and 10 bases from J; junction bases left unmatched: 6. Germline CDR1 is MNHEY and CDR2 is SMNVEV (reference sequence). Written as DNA, the CDR3 is TGTGCCAGCAGTTTGCTCGACAGGGACGAGCAGTTCTTC. Its translation is CASSLLDRDEQFF.

V is TRBV15 and J is TRBJ1-3; D is unresolved. Germline V gene data show CDR1 as LNHNV and CDR2 as YYDKDF (reference sequence). This CDR3 has 15 amino acids. The ends were cut back, 2 bases at V and 2 bases at J, with 10 bases in the middle. CDR3 loop: CATSRKTGTGNTIYF. CDR3 nucleotide sequence: TGTGCCACCAGCAGAAAAACGGGGACTGGAAACACCATATATTTT.

The chain uses TRBV3-1 (or the pseudogene TRBV3-2) and TRBJ1-5; 7 bases are a match to TRBD1. Losses at the gene ends were 3 bases for V and 2 bases for J; bases not matched to a gene: 10. From germline, CDR1 is LGHDT and CDR2 YNNKEL (reference sequence). The CDR3 has 17 amino acids. CDR3 sequence reads: CASSQDTGERGNQPQHF. In nucleotides, the CDR3 is TGTGCCAGCAGCCAGGATACAGGGGAGAGGGGCAATCAGCCCCAGCATTTT.

This clone was found a few times. V is TRBV5-6 and J is TRBJ1-1; D uncertain. This CDR3 contains 14 residues. Germline V gene lookup returns CDR1 SGHDT and CDR2 YYEEEE. V was shortened by 5 bases and J by 3 bases, with 14 bases between the two germline ends. In nucleotides, the CDR3 is TGTGCCAGCAGTCGAGGGCCATCGGACACTGAAGCTTTCTTT. This codes for CASSRGPSDTEAFF.

V and J are TRBV6-5 and TRBJ2-2, with 9 bases that match TRBD1. Germline CDR1 and CDR2: MNHEY and SVGAGI. V lost 6 bases and J lost 3; bases outside the gene matches: 5. The CDR3 consists of 15 residues. The CDR3 bases are TGTGCCAGCAGGATACAGGGGGCCTACACCGGGGAGCTGTTTTTT. It translates to CASRIQGAYTGELFF.

The table lists this clone with a count of one. This sequence joins TRBV6-6 and TRBJ1-2; D unresolved. This CDR3 is 13 amino acids long. Trimming removed 6 bases at V and 2 bases at J, with 10 bases between. The V gene's germline CDR1 is MNHNY and CDR2 SVGAGI (reference sequence). In DNA, the CDR3 is TGTGCCAGCAGGGCGGAGGACAACTATGGCTACACCTTC. Its protein is CASRAEDNYGYTF.

A note on this clone: Relative to the germline gene, one junction end is altered; a read error may explain this. The rearrangement joins TRBV4-1 to TRBJ1-4, with D tentatively TRBD1 (6 bases). The CDR3 length is 17 residues. Germline assignment: CDR1 MGHRA and CDR2 YSYEKL. Written as DNA, the CDR3 is TGCGCCCGCAGCCGCGCGGGGGGGAGGGGACAAGATGAAAAACTGTTTTTT. Translating it yields CARSRAGGRGQDEKLFF.

This clone was recorded only once. The chain links TRBV7-9 to TRBJ2-7; no definite D call. This CDR3 has 14 amino acids. V was pared by 1 base and J by 3 bases, with 10 bases between. Germline CDR1 and CDR2: SEHNR and FQNEAQ (reference sequence). The CDR3 here is CASSLESRVYEQYF. In nucleotides, the CDR3 is TGTGCCAGCAGCTTAGAAAGTCGGGTCTACGAGCAGTACTTC.